A selection of T cell receptor beta chains follows, all from one sample in a study of post-analysis software for immune sequencing data. TCRdb itself ran the PCR reads through MiXCR, one entry per CDR3 protein. The sample lists 380,000 or so distinct CDR3 sequences; less than 40% were seen once. Input material: blood. The receptor set was obtained from a girl aged 10 to 17 with multiple sclerosis. CDR3s include the opening cysteine and the closing phenylalanine or tryptophan. Fields, in order: V gene, J gene, D gene, clone size, CDR3 protein, CDR3 DNA. A D gene is named only where the DNA matches it firmly. Clone size is shown for a subset of rows, as once, few, many or a class of expanded clone.

TRBV6-5,TRBJ2-3,-,-,CASSYLGFSTDTQYF,TGTGCCAGCAGTTACCTGGGATTTAGCACAGATACGCAGTATTTT
TRBV11-2,TRBJ2-7,TRBD1,-,CASSPGQGWSYEQYF,TGTGCCAGCAGCCCGGGACAGGGATGGAGCTACGAGCAGTACTTC
TRBV4-1,TRBJ1-4,-,-,CASSQDRTATNEKLFF,TGCGCCAGCAGCCAAGACAGGACGGCAACTAATGAAAAACTGTTTTTT
TRBV7-3,TRBJ2-7,-,-,CASSNGVDYEQYF,TGTGCCAGCAGCAACGGGGTAGACTACGAGCAGTACTTC
TRBV4-3,TRBJ2-1,-,-,CASSQEAEDYNEQFF,TGCGCCAGCAGCCAAGAGGCGGAAGACTACAATGAGCAGTTCTTC
TRBV28,TRBJ2-5,TRBD2,-,CASSLPRLAGEQETQYF,TGTGCCAGCAGTTTACCGAGGCTAGCGGGCGAACAAGAGACCCAGTACTTC
TRBV20-1,TRBJ2-7,-,few,CSASRLVGTYEQYF,TGCAGTGCTAGCCGACTGGTGGGGACCTACGAGCAGTACTTC
TRBV5-5,TRBJ1-5,TRBD1,-,CASSLSTGHSNQPQHF,TGTGCCAGCAGTCTATCGACAGGGCACAGCAATCAGCCCCAGCATTTT
TRBV12-3/TRBV12-4,TRBJ1-6,-,-,CASSLREPYNSPLHF,TGTGCCAGCAGTCTCAGGGAGCCCTATAATTCACCCCTCCACTTT
TRBV7-2,TRBJ1-5,TRBD1,few,CASSYTGTGNQPQHF,TGTGCCAGCAGCTATACCGGGACAGGTAATCAGCCCCAGCATTTT
TRBV6-2/TRBV6-3,TRBJ2-6,-,-,CASSHLGRRGSGANVLTF,TGTGCCAGCAGCCACCTTGGGCGCCGGGGGTCTGGGGCCAACGTCCTGACTTTC
TRBV12-3/TRBV12-4,TRBJ1-2,-,few,CASSLYGTYGYTF,TGTGCCAGCAGTTTATACGGGACCTATGGCTACACCTTC
TRBV9,TRBJ1-2,-,-,CASSKTGESGYTF,TGTGCCAGCAGCAAAACAGGAGAAAGTGGCTACACCTTC
TRBV5-5,TRBJ2-3,-,-,CASSLNWGRDNTDTQYF,TGTGCCAGCAGCCTAAATTGGGGGAGGGACAACACAGATACGCAGTATTTT
TRBV9,TRBJ1-6,-,-,CASSPRPDISNSPLHF,TGTGCCAGCAGCCCCCGCCCCGACATCTCCAATTCACCCCTCCACTTT